The present entry profiles one TCR beta chain with its context. Its antigen is not known. Both 60 Vbeta primers and 13 Jbeta primers went into the PCR. Measured with immunoSEQ multiplex PCR; TCRdb has only the in-frame clones, and not every one. Of 170,000 or so clones listed, about three quarters are singletons. These data come from a study of cytomegalovirus exposure and HLA in healthy donors. Study-level results: In an earlier analysis, most TCR beta V segments were productive about 87% or about 30% of the time.

Germline CDR1 is MDHEN and CDR2 is SYDVKM. This CDR3 region has 13 residues. V was clipped by 8 bases and J by 5 bases; unmatched bases: 7. The receptor comes from a woman under 40 in good health and CMV-seronegative. V is TRBV28 and J is TRBJ2-7; 9 bases are shared with TRBD1. Material: PBMCs. The CDR3 here is CASGPGQGHEQYF. In DNA form, the CDR3 reads TGTGCCAGCGGACCGGGACAGGGCCACGAGCAGTACTTC. Filled out from reference TRBV28 and TRBJ2-7, the complete variable domain reads DVKVTQSSRYLVKRTGEKVFLECVQDMDHENMFWYRQDPGLGLRLIYFSYDVKMKEKGDIPEGYSVSREKKERFSLILESASTNQTSMYLCASGPGQGHEQYFGPGTRLTVT.